This T cell receptor (beta chain) is from a study of blood T cell repertoires in COVID-19. Deletions cut 2 bases from V and 3 bases from J, with 15 bases between. The CDR3 runs 16 residues. Two negative PCRs, clearance, or symptom resolution characterized the recovered Cohort 3 donors. Measured with immunoSEQ multiplex PCR; TCRdb has only the in-frame clones, and not every one. The table records about 200,000 clones, 89% of them present only once. The chain links TRBV23-1 to TRBJ2-3, with a weak D call TRBD1 (7 bases). TRBV23-1 is an open reading frame, and its role is uncertain. The sequence was collected from a woman aged 18-29 years who had recovered from COVID-19. What was sequenced was PBMCs or T cells enriched from blood (not recorded which). The chain's CDR3 is CASSQVLQGGTDTQYF. CDR3 nucleotides: TGCGCCAGCAGTCAAGTTCTCCAGGGGGGTACAGATACGCAGTATTTT.